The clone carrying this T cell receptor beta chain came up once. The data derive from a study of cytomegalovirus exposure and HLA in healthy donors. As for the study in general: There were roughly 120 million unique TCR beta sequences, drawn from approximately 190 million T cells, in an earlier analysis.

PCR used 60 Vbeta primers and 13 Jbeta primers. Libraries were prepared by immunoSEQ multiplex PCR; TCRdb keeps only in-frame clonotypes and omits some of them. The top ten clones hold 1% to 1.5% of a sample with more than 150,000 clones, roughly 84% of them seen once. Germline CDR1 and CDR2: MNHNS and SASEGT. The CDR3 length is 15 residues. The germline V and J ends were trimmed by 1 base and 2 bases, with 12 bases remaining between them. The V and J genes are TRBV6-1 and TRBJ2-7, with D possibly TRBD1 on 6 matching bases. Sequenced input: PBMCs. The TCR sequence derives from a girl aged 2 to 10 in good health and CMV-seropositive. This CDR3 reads CASSEGTDSTYEQYF. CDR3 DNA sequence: TGTGCCAGCAGTGAAGGGACAGATTCGACCTACGAGCAGTACTTC.